This TCR beta chain is from a study of shared clonotypes between healthy human individuals. General observations from the study: For naive CD4 cells, roughly 5% of clonotypes were shared across a handful of donors.

Generated by immunoSEQ multiplex PCR, the TCRdb table keeps only in-frame clones and is missing some. The sample holds roughly 2 million clones, just under 95% seen once. Naive CD8 cells were CD45RO-negative, positively selected for CCR7, excluding terminally differentiated effector memory CD45RA+ cells. Details on this clone: The target antigen is unknown.

The sample taken for sequencing was naive CD8+ T cells sorted from blood. The sequence was collected from a young man in good health.

CDR3 in amino acids: CASSFNVTPSREQYF. The CDR3 DNA is TGTGCCAGCAGTTTCAATGTTACACCATCAAGGGAGCAGTACTTC. This chain links TRBV11-3 with TRBJ2-7; D ambiguous. CDR3 length: 15 amino acids. The V gene lost 6 bases and the J gene lost 7 bases, with 22 bases spanning the gap. The germline V gene has CDR1 SGHNT and CDR2 YENEEA.